The rows below give T cell receptor beta chains drawn from one sample of a study of T cells in tumors after PD-1 blockade. Using immunoSEQ multiplex PCR, the repertoire was profiled, and TCRdb retains in-frame clones only, with some absent. The sample holds tens of thousands of clones; approximately 70% are singletons and the top ten take less than 50%. The sample here was PBMCs, taken after anti-PD-1 treatment. These receptor sequences come from a human donor with basal cell carcinoma. Both conserved end residues are trimmed from each CDR3.

cdr3_aa | j_call | v_call
ASSLVVSTDTQY | TRBJ2-3 | TRBV7-9
ASSLTGVQETQY | TRBJ2-5 | TRBV7-2
ASSIALGQGGDEQF | TRBJ2-1 | TRBV19
ASSLGLAGGGGEQY | TRBJ2-7 | TRBV5-8
AWSVGGQGTEAF | TRBJ1-1 | TRBV30
ASSESRTLAPYEQY | TRBJ2-7 | TRBV2
ATSRPLPLIRAQENQPQH | TRBJ1-5 | TRBV15
ASSPREGAVTDTQY | TRBJ2-3 | TRBV7-3
ASSPGTAWGEQY | TRBJ2-7 | TRBV18
ASSSPRGHSSYEQY | TRBJ2-7 | TRBV6-5
ASSLLSGDNQPQH | TRBJ1-5 | TRBV5-6
ASSIDLETGSYNEQF | TRBJ2-1 | TRBV19
ASRGTSGGAQF | TRBJ2-1 | TRBV2
ASSFGGALEQF | TRBJ2-1 | TRBV27
SAAGATEAF | TRBJ1-1 | TRBV29-1
SVVRSGTGTEAF | TRBJ1-1 | TRBV29-1
ASATDHNTEAF | TRBJ1-1 | TRBV2
ASSFGGGRNTGELF | TRBJ2-2 | TRBV27
ASRGGGSGANVLT | TRBJ2-6 | TRBV6-5
ASSLNGRPETQY | TRBJ2-5 | TRBV27